The rows below give T cell receptor beta chains drawn from one sample of a study of glioma-infiltrating T cells. From the multiplex PCR reads, TCRdb called clonotypes with MiXCR, one entry per CDR3 protein. The profile shows under 200,000 distinct CDR3 sequences, 43% of them singletons. Sample: glioma tissue, nonneoplastic brain tissue, or PBMCs (not recorded which). These receptors all stem from a human donor with low-grade glioma or glioblastoma, undergoing nonglioma brain surgery, or in good health (not recorded which). The CDR3 runs from the conserved cysteine through the conserved F or W. The D gene is left open where the match is weak. Size is stated for part of the rows, as once, few or many counts, or as a class when the clone is expanded.

D	J	V	size	DNA	CDR3
-	TRBJ1-1	TRBV19	few	TGTGCCAGCAACCAAAATGGGGCCCTGATGAACACTGAAGCTTTCTTT	CASNQNGALMNTEAFF
-	TRBJ2-3	TRBV7-2	-	TGTGCCAGCATCCGGGACATGGTAGATACGCAGTATTTT	CASIRDMVDTQYF
TRBD1	TRBJ1-2	TRBV27	many	TGTGCCAGCAGTGAAAGGGGAGGGGGCGTTGGCTACACCTTC	CASSERGGGVGYTF
-	TRBJ2-5	TRBV20-1	many	TGCAGTGCGTACACAGGGCAAGAGACCCAGTACTTC	CSAYTGQETQYF
-	TRBJ1-2	TRBV12-3/TRBV12-4	few	TGTGCCAGCAGTTTATCAGGGGTCCGGGGAAGCTACACCTTC	CASSLSGVRGSYTF
TRBD1	TRBJ2-7	TRBV7-6	-	TGTGCCAGCAGCTTAGTCGCAGGACAGGGGGAGAGCGAGCAGTACTTC	CASSLVAGQGESEQYF
TRBD1	TRBJ2-1	TRBV3-1	-	TGTGCCAGCAGACAAGAGGCGTACAGGGGGTATGAGCAGTTCTTC	CASRQEAYRGYEQFF
-	TRBJ1-1	TRBV28	many	TGTGCCAGCAGTGTAACGACTAGTGAAGCTTTCTTT	CASSVTTSEAFF
TRBD1	TRBJ1-5	TRBV7-2	-	TGTGCCAGCAGCACAAGAGGGGGCTCCAATCGGCCCCAGCATTTT	CASSTRGGSNRPQHF
-	TRBJ2-2	TRBV28	-	TGTGCCAGCAGTTTCTACTCCTTCCGAGGGGAGCTGTTTTTT	CASSFYSFRGELFF
-	TRBJ2-1	TRBV18	many	TGTGCCAGCTCCTACCGGGACCACAATGAGCAGTTCTTC	CASSYRDHNEQFF
TRBD2	TRBJ2-1	TRBV27	once	TGTGCCAGCAGTTTTGGGACTAGCGCCGCCTACAATGAGCAGTTCTTC	CASSFGTSAAYNEQFF
-	TRBJ2-1	TRBV4-1	few	TGCGCCAGCAGCCGCATAGGAGGCAATGAGCAGTTCTTC	CASSRIGGNEQFF
TRBD2	TRBJ2-7	TRBV28	many	TGTGCCAGCAGCCACCGGGGGGGAGACTACGAGCAGTACTTC	CASSHRGGDYEQYF
TRBD2	TRBJ2-7	TRBV20-1	many	TGCAGTGCTAGGGCTAGCGGGAGTTTCAACGAGCAGTACTTC	CSARASGSFNEQYF
TRBD2	TRBJ2-1	TRBV28	-	TGTGCCAGCTTTCGAGCGGGAGAACGCTACAAAGAGCAGTTCTTC	CASFRAGERYKEQFF
-	TRBJ2-1	TRBV20-1	-	TGCAGTGCGATGATAAAGAATGAGCAGTTCTTC	CSAMIKNEQFF
-	TRBJ2-1	TRBV6-1	many	TGTGCCAGCTCATCGACCTATAGCGAGCAGTTCTTC	CASSSTYSEQFF